This record looks at one T cell receptor (beta chain) sequence and its context. TCRdb ran MiXCR on the 5' RACE reads and lists one entry per CDR3 protein. This sample has roughly 720,000 distinct CDR3 sequences, with about 20% found just once. The CDR3 totals 14 residues. Germline lookup yields CDR1 SQVTM and CDR2 ANQGSEA. After removal of 6 bases from V and 4 bases from J, the junction contained 9 bases not matched to a gene. The data belong to a study of identical twins. These data were also filed under a second study, of T cells expressing NK-cell markers.

The genes are TRBV29-1 and TRBJ2-3; TRBD1 agrees at 8 bases. The TCR was taken from a woman between 18 and 29 years old in good health. The sequencing input was PBMCs. CDR3 protein: CSVGGGQGPDTQYF. CDR3 sequence (DNA): TGCAGCGTCGGAGGAGGACAGGGACCAGATACGCAGTATTTT.